The source of this T cell receptor (beta chain) is a study of control samples from healthy donors and cancer patients. Profiled with immunoSEQ multiplex PCR; TCRdb holds only in-frame clones, not every one. The sample consists of around 100,000 clones, about 90% of them appearing once. The V gene lost 5 bases and the J gene lost 4 bases, with 14 bases spanning the gap. The CDR3 is 14 amino acids. The germline gives CDR1 SNHLY, CDR2 FYNNEI. Sequencing was performed on blood. The sequence derives from a woman aged 18-29 years in good health. The chain is built from TRBV2 and TRBJ2-5; no clear D gene. The chain's CDR3 is CASSFSAEVETQYF. For the CDR3, the DNA is TGTGCCAGCAGTTTCTCAGCAGAGGTAGAGACCCAGTACTTC.